These 28 T cell receptor beta chains were all obtained from the same sample, sequenced in a study of CD8+ T cells in alopecia areata (dated by TCRdb to about 2018). In light of the paper, this sample's treatment or condition label describes: oral pan-JAK inhibitor, 5-10 mg twice daily. The library was produced with the immunoSEQ multiplex PCR assay. For TCR sequencing, RNA was extracted from every sample and reverse transcribed into cDNA to serve as template. This immuneACCESS table, as held by TCRdb, lists in-frame sequences with V and J called but not all clones. Of the missing ones, under half trace to an unresolved V gene in checked studies; the others have no known cause. In this sample the table shows approximately 150,000 clones, 58% of which occur a single time. The ten largest clones add up to under 20% of the sample. The sample in question was CD4+ T cells sorted from blood, obtained between weeks 55 and 70, from a patient treated with tofacitinib. The receptors stem from a human donor with alopecia areata.

The CDR3 reads CASSPPDGGEQFF. The CDR3 nucleotides read TGTGCCAGCAGCCCCCCGGACGGCGGTGAGCAGTTCTTC. The chain combines TRBV5-6 with TRBJ2-1; D call uncertain. Germline V gene lookup returns CDR1 SGHDT and CDR2 YYEEEE. The CDR3 spans 13 residues. The V end was cut by 4 bases, the J end by 9 bases, with 14 bases between. Variable domain in full (rest from reference TRBV5-6 and TRBJ2-1): DAGVTQSPTHLIKTRGQQVTLRCSPKSGHDTVSWYQQALGQGPQFIFQYYEEEERQRGNFPDRFSGHQFPNYSSELNVNALLLGDSALYLCASSPPDGGEQFFGPGTRLTVL.

This clone was counted only a few times. This chain uses TRBV5-1 with TRBJ2-5; 9 nucleotides agree with TRBD1. The V segment lost 4 bases and the J segment 4 bases; nucleotides outside the gene matches: 5. The germline gives CDR1 SGHRS, CDR2 YFSETQ. The CDR3 contains 14 residues. CDR3 region: CASSTDRGRETQYF. CDR3 sequence (DNA): TGCGCCAGCAGCACGGACAGGGGACGAGAGACCCAGTACTTC. The entire variable domain, with the rest obtained from reference TRBV5-1 and TRBJ2-5, is as follows: KAGVTQTPRYLIKTRGQQVTLSCSPISGHRSVSWYQQTPGQGLQFLFEYFSETQRNKGNFPGRFSGRQFSNSRSEMNVSTLELGDSALYLCASSTDRGRETQYFGPGTRLLVL.

This clone was recorded once. This chain links TRBV18 with TRBJ1-5, with 7 bases fitting TRBD1. V dropped 4 bases and J dropped 7; count of bases not matched to a gene: 4. The CDR3 is 13 amino acids. CDR1 KGHSH and CDR2 LQKENI come from the germline V gene. CDR3 bases: TGTGCCAGCTCACGGGACAGTTGGCAGCCCCAGCATTTT. Translating it yields CASSRDSWQPQHF.

A few counts support this clone. The chain employs TRBV25-1 and TRBJ1-2, with a possible D match to TRBD1 (5 bases). There are 16 residues in the CDR3. CDR1 is MGHDK, CDR2 SYGVNS, per germline. Between the trimmed V and J ends, which lost 2 bases and 2 bases, there was a span of 15 bases. The CDR3, as DNA: TGTGCCAGCAGTGAAGCCGAGGGGCGGGGGAACTATGGCTACACCTTC. Its protein is CASSEAEGRGNYGYTF.

The V gene is TRBV29-1, the J gene TRBJ2-5; 10 nucleotides align to TRBD1. This CDR3 region has 17 residues. Germline V CDR1 and CDR2: SQVTM, ANQGSEA. With 1 base clipped from V and 4 bases from J, the junction kept 12 bases outside the gene matches. The chain's CDR3 is CSVEGGQGKGEGETQYF. The CDR3 nucleotides read TGCAGCGTTGAAGGGGGACAGGGGAAAGGGGAAGGAGAGACCCAGTACTTC.

This clone was found a few times. V and J are TRBV30 and TRBJ2-6; 10 bases are shared with TRBD2. The CDR3 runs 18 residues. Germline V lookup: CDR1 GTSNPN, CDR2 SVGIG (reference sequence). Trimming cost V 0 bases and J 0 bases; bases outside gene matches: 5. CDR3 nucleotide sequence: TGTGCCTGGAGTGTACCTAGCGGGGGTGTCTCTGGGGCCAACGTCCTGACTTTC. Translation: CAWSVPSGGVSGANVLTF.

The chain is built from TRBV28 and TRBJ1-2; D remains ambiguous. The germline V gene encodes CDR1 MDHEN and CDR2 SYDVKM. V was clipped by 6 bases and J by 3 bases, with 11 bases between them. The CDR3 extends over 13 amino acids. This CDR3 reads CASRPPLDYGYTF. The CDR3 bases are TGTGCCAGCAGGCCACCCTTGGACTATGGCTACACCTTC.

The chain has TRBV29-1 and TRBJ1-2; 8 nucleotides match TRBD1. V gave up 2 bases and J gave up 6 bases; unmatched junction bases: 2. Germline V lookup: CDR1 SQVTM, CDR2 ANQGSEA. The CDR3 extends over 12 amino acids. Here the CDR3 reads CSVESDRDGYTF. The CDR3 nucleotides are TGCAGCGTTGAATCGGACAGGGATGGCTACACCTTC.

CDR3 protein: CASRAAGGLNSPLHF. CDR3 bases: TGTGCCAGCAGGGCCGCAGGAGGCCTTAATTCACCCCTCCACTTT. This chain joins TRBV7-6 and TRBJ1-6; D call uncertain. This CDR3 region has 15 residues. The V gene lost 6 bases and the J gene lost 6 bases, with 15 bases spanning the gap. CDR1 is SGHVS, CDR2 FNYEAQ, per germline.

The V call is TRBV25-1, the J call TRBJ1-2, with D perhaps TRBD1 (5 bases). This CDR3 has 12 amino acids. Germline CDR1 and CDR2: MGHDK and SYGVNS. Between the trimmed V and J ends, which lost 6 bases and 2 bases, there was a span of 7 bases. The CDR3 region has the DNA TGTGCCAGCAGGGCAGGGAACTATGGCTACACCTTC. Translated: CASRAGNYGYTF.

The chain carries TRBV5-1 and TRBJ2-1; 9 bases map to TRBD2. This CDR3 contains 16 residues. The V segment lost 4 bases and the J segment 4 bases; nucleotides outside the gene matches: 9. Germline lookup yields CDR1 SGHRS and CDR2 YFSETQ. The CDR3 DNA reads TGCGCCAGCAGCCTCATTAGCGGGGGCCGGTACAATGAGCAGTTCTTC. Its translation: CASSLISGGRYNEQFF.

This clone was found a few times. The V call is TRBV6-1, the J call TRBJ2-5; 10 nucleotides line up with TRBD1. Per germline, CDR1 MNHNS and CDR2 SASEGT. Losses at the gene ends were 3 bases for V and 4 bases for J; bases not matched to a gene: 8. CDR3 length: 16 amino acids. The CDR3 loop reads CASSDRRTGGIETQYF. CDR3 bases: TGTGCCAGCAGTGATCGAAGGACAGGGGGTATAGAGACCCAGTACTTC.

The chain links TRBV9 to TRBJ2-7; D perhaps matches TRBD2 (7 bases). The CDR3 is 16 residues long. Trimming removed 2 bases at V and 4 bases at J, with 19 bases between. The V gene's germline CDR1 is SGDLS and CDR2 YYNGEE. CDR3 sequence reads: CASSVGGGRTLYEQYF. For the CDR3, the DNA is TGTGCCAGCAGCGTTGGCGGGGGCCGTACCCTTTACGAGCAGTACTTC.

The chain couples TRBV12-5 to TRBJ2-7; TRBD2 matches 9 bases. The CDR3 is made up of 14 amino acids. The J segment lost 4 bases and the V segment lost 6 bases, leaving 7 bases of the junction unmatched. Looked up from germline, CDR1 is LGHNT and CDR2 is FRNRAP. CDR3: CASGPGTSRYEQYF. The CDR3, as DNA: TGTGCTAGTGGGCCCGGGACTAGCAGGTACGAGCAGTACTTC.

The chain couples TRBV4-1 to TRBJ2-5; 10 bases align to TRBD2. Looked up from germline, CDR1 is MGHRA and CDR2 is YSYEKL. The CDR3 contains 15 residues. V gave up 1 base and J gave up 5 bases; unmatched junction bases: 4. In nucleotides, the CDR3 is TGCGCCAGCAGCCAAGTACTAGCGGGGAAGGAGACCCAGTACTTC. As protein: CASSQVLAGKETQYF.

The chain employs TRBV20-1 and TRBJ2-3, with no clear D. CDR1 is DFQATT and CDR2 is SNEGSKA in the germline V gene (reference sequence). V lost 6 bases and J lost 2, with 6 bases in between. The CDR3 totals 11 residues. The CDR3 spells CSALTTDTQYF. DNA of the CDR3: TGCAGTGCCCTAACCACAGATACGCAGTATTTT.

V usage is TRBV15 and J usage is TRBJ2-5, with D perhaps matching TRBD2 (7 bases). Trimming shortened V by 6 bases and J by 5 bases, and 10 bases separated the two germline ends. The germline gives CDR1 LNHNV, CDR2 YYDKDF (reference sequence). This CDR3 spans 12 amino acids. The CDR3 DNA follows: TGTGCCACCAGAGGGGGGGTGGAGACCCAGTACTTC. This gives the protein CATRGGVETQYF.

CDR3: CASRDISDIQYF. CDR3 bases: TGTGCCAGCAGGGATATCAGTGACATTCAGTACTTC. V usage is TRBV6-5 and J usage is TRBJ2-4; D uncertain. The CDR3 sequence is 12 residues long. The germline gives CDR1 MNHEY, CDR2 SVGAGI. Trimming removed 6 bases at V and 8 bases at J, with 11 bases between.

This clone showed up just a few times. This chain uses TRBV11-3 with TRBJ2-1; D is perhaps TRBD2 (7 bases). The V end lost 1 base, the J end lost 7 bases, and 11 bases lay between the germline ends. The CDR3 totals 14 residues. Germline CDR1 SGHNT, CDR2 YENEEA. The CDR3 region has the DNA TGTGCCAGCAGCTTAGCGGGGGGCATGAATGAGCAGTTCTTC. It translates to CASSLAGGMNEQFF.

Only one count was recorded for this clone. The J gene is TRBJ1-5, the V gene TRBV5-1; no reliable D call. Germline values: CDR1 SGHRS, CDR2 YFSETQ. CDR3 size: 13 residues. Trimming took off 4 bases at V and 0 bases at J, with 5 bases between the two ends. For the CDR3, the DNA is TGCGCCAGCAGCCCGAATAGCAATCAGCCCCAGCATTTT. Residues: CASSPNSNQPQHF.

This chain connects TRBV30 to TRBJ1-2; D unclear. The ends were cut back, 8 bases at V and 6 bases at J, with 13 bases in the middle. The CDR3 runs 11 residues. Per germline, CDR1 GTSNPN and CDR2 SVGIG (reference sequence). This CDR3 is CAGRPGDGYTF. The CDR3 DNA reads as TGTGCCGGACGCCCCGGGGATGGCTACACCTTC.

The J gene is TRBJ1-1, the V gene TRBV18; possibly TRBD1 for D (5 bases). Per the germline V gene, CDR1 is KGHSH and CDR2 is LQKENI. This CDR3 has 14 amino acids. Trimming stripped 0 bases from V and 6 bases from J, with 11 bases between. The CDR3 is CASSPPDWDAEAFF. CDR3 in DNA: TGTGCCAGCTCACCACCGGACTGGGACGCTGAAGCTTTCTTT.

This sequence joins TRBV4-1 and TRBJ2-5; D ambiguous. Trimming removed 2 bases from V and 2 bases from J, with 6 bases in between. Germline V gene data show CDR1 as MGHRA and CDR2 as YSYEKL. The CDR3 loop spans 13 amino acids. CDR3 region: CASSQWLQETQYF. Written as DNA, the CDR3 is TGCGCCAGCAGCCAATGGTTACAAGAGACCCAGTACTTC.

The chain combines TRBV7-9 with TRBJ1-1; the D is unclear. The CDR3 covers 11 residues. Germline assignment: CDR1 SEHNR and CDR2 FQNEAQ (reference sequence). Trimming removed 3 bases from V and 1 base from J, with 0 bases in between. The chain's CDR3 is CASSLNTEAFF. In DNA, the CDR3 is TGTGCCAGCAGCTTGAACACTGAAGCTTTCTTT.

V and J are TRBV30 and TRBJ2-6; D unclear. Germline CDR1 reads GTSNPN; CDR2 reads SVGIG (reference sequence). Trimming left V 2 bases short and J 1 base short, with 12 bases between. The CDR3 is made up of 16 amino acids. The CDR3 reads CAWSPPGASGANVLTF. The CDR3 DNA is TGTGCCTGGAGTCCTCCGGGTGCTTCTGGGGCCAACGTCCTGACTTTC.

V usage is TRBV30 and J usage is TRBJ2-7; TRBD1 aligns across 11 bases. The CDR3 covers 14 residues. The germline V gene has CDR1 GTSNPN and CDR2 SVGIG (reference sequence). Trimming took 2 bases from V and 3 from J; bases not matched to a gene: 3. The CDR3 spells CAWSLGQGGYEQYF. The DNA for the CDR3 is TGTGCCTGGAGTCTGGGACAGGGGGGCTACGAGCAGTACTTC. The whole variable domain, filled in from reference TRBV30 and TRBJ2-7, reads SQTIHQWPATLVQPVGSPLSLECTVEGTSNPNLYWYRQAAGRGLQLLFYSVGIGQISSEVPQNLSASRPQDRQFILSSKKLLLSDSGFYLCAWSLGQGGYEQYFGPGTRLTVT.

The CDR3: CASSWGGPYNEQFF. In nucleotides, the CDR3 is TGTGCCAGCAGCTGGGGGGGCCCCTACAATGAGCAGTTCTTC. This chain joins TRBV5-6 and TRBJ2-1, with TRBD2 as a possible D gene (7 bases). The germline V and J ends were trimmed by 3 bases and 2 bases, with 9 bases remaining between them. The germline CDR1 and CDR2 sequences are SGHDT and YYEEEE. The CDR3 runs 14 residues. The full variable domain, with the rest looked up from reference TRBV5-6 and TRBJ2-1, is DAGVTQSPTHLIKTRGQQVTLRCSPKSGHDTVSWYQQALGQGPQFIFQYYEEEERQRGNFPDRFSGHQFPNYSSELNVNALLLGDSALYLCASSWGGPYNEQFFGPGTRLTVL.

V usage is TRBV5-1 and J usage is TRBJ2-3; D unresolved. Germline V gene data show CDR1 as SGHRS and CDR2 as YFSETQ. Trimming took off 0 bases at V and 2 bases at J, with 7 bases between the two ends. This CDR3 has 14 residues. The CDR3 reads CASSLEGYTDTQYF. As DNA, the CDR3 is TGCGCCAGCAGCTTGGAGGGCTACACAGATACGCAGTATTTT.